What follows are 20 T cell receptor beta chains derived from one specimen sequenced in a study of cytomegalovirus exposure and HLA in healthy donors. Amplification used 60 Vbeta primers and 13 Jbeta primers. Assay: immunoSEQ multiplex PCR; the TCRdb copy retains only in-frame clones and omits some. Among roughly 180,000 clones, 77% were seen once, and the ten largest hold roughly 3.7%. Sequenced: PBMCs. The origin of the receptors is a woman aged 55 to 70 in good health and CMV-seropositive.

This clone showed up just a few times. The chain couples TRBV19 to TRBJ1-5; D remains ambiguous. This CDR3 has 15 residues. V lost 3 bases, J lost 2 bases, and 11 bases lay in between. Germline V gives CDR1 LNHDA, CDR2 SQIVND (reference sequence). The CDR3 DNA follows: TGTGCCAGTAGTATGCGCCGGGAACGCAATCAGCCCCAGCATTTT. It codes for CASSMRRERNQPQHF.

The count of this clone is one. This CDR3 reads CASSSRQGRGTEAFF. The CDR3 nucleotides read TGTGCCAGCAGTTCCCGACAGGGCCGAGGGACTGAAGCTTTCTTT. The rearrangement joins TRBV27 to TRBJ1-1, with TRBD1 identical over 7 bases. The trim removed 4 bases at V and 5 bases at J, leaving 10 bases unmatched. Germline V gives CDR1 MNHEY, CDR2 SMNVEV (reference sequence). The CDR3 consists of 15 residues.

This clone was picked up a small number of times. The chain joins TRBV5-1 to TRBJ1-1, with no clear D. Germline assignment: CDR1 SGHRS and CDR2 YFSETQ. The V end was cut by 6 bases, the J end by 1 base, with 7 bases between. The CDR3 consists of 12 residues. CDR3 in amino acids: CASISGNTEAFF. Written as DNA, the CDR3 is TGCGCCAGCATATCAGGGAACACTGAAGCTTTCTTT.

The chain joins TRBV7-9 to TRBJ1-4; D is uncertain. The CDR3 runs to 15 residues. The germline V and J ends were trimmed by 0 bases and 3 bases, with 8 bases remaining between them. Germline V gene lookup returns CDR1 SEHNR and CDR2 FQNEAQ (reference sequence). The CDR3 DNA reads as TGTGCCAGCAGCTTAGCGGGAGGTTCTAATGAAAAACTGTTTTTT. Protein: CASSLAGGSNEKLFF.

The chain recombines TRBV4-1 with TRBJ1-6, with 9 positions matching TRBD1. The germline V gene has CDR1 MGHRA and CDR2 YSYEKL. V lost 1 base to trimming and J lost 9 bases; unmatched junction nucleotides: 4. The CDR3 runs to 15 residues. CDR3 coding DNA: TGCGCCAGCAGCCAAGGGGACAGGGTAGGTTCACCCCTCCACTTT. Its protein product is CASSQGDRVGSPLHF.

The chain couples TRBV18 to TRBJ2-7; 7 positions match TRBD2. From germline, CDR1 is KGHSH and CDR2 LQKENI. V shed 5 bases, J shed 0 bases, and the junction held 4 bases outside the gene matches. The CDR3 has 14 amino acids. The CDR3: CASSTRGVSYEQYF. CDR3 coding DNA: TGTGCCAGCTCAACTCGGGGGGTCTCCTACGAGCAGTACTTC.

V and J are TRBV2 and TRBJ1-6; D ambiguous. There are 15 residues in the CDR3. V was shortened by 0 bases and J by 4 bases, with 7 bases between the two germline ends. Germline assignment: CDR1 SNHLY and CDR2 FYNNEI. The CDR3 spells CASSEAAQYNSPLHF. CDR3 in DNA: TGTGCCAGCAGTGAAGCGGCACAGTATAATTCACCCCTCCACTTT.

This clone was detected only once. The chain recombines TRBV18 with TRBJ2-5; the D gene is possibly TRBD2 (7 bases). The CDR3 runs 14 residues. In germline, CDR1 is KGHSH, CDR2 LQKENI. V lost 3 bases to trimming and J lost 2 bases, with 10 bases between them. The DNA of the CDR3 is TGTGCCAGCTCACCGCGGGGGCTTCAAGAGACCCAGTACTTC. It encodes CASSPRGLQETQYF.

The chain links TRBV7-3 to TRBJ2-5; 9 bases align to TRBD1. The V segment lost 5 bases and the J segment 5 bases; nucleotides outside the gene matches: 6. In germline, CDR1 is SGHTA, CDR2 FQGTGA. The CDR3 sequence is 14 residues long. CDR3 DNA: TGTGCCAGCAGCAAGGACAGGGGCCACGAGACCCAGTACTTC. Translating gives CASSKDRGHETQYF.

The rearrangement uses TRBV15 and TRBJ2-1; weak D call: TRBD2 (6 bases). Deletions cut 1 base from V and 8 bases from J, with 9 bases between. The germline V gene encodes CDR1 LNHNV and CDR2 YYDKDF (reference sequence). The CDR3 sequence is 13 residues long. The CDR3 bases are TGTGCCACCAGCAGAGCCGGCGGGGATGAGCAGTTCTTC. It encodes CATSRAGGDEQFF.

This clone came up a few times. DNA of the CDR3: TGTGCCAGCAGCAAGGGGACAGAGTATGGCTACACCTTC. It encodes CASSKGTEYGYTF. The chain employs TRBV7-2 and TRBJ1-2; 7 bases are a match to TRBD1. Trimming cost V 5 bases and J 5 bases; bases outside gene matches: 5. From germline, CDR1 is SGHTA and CDR2 FQGNSA. The CDR3 length is 13 residues.

The V call is TRBV2, the J call TRBJ2-7, with 8 bases fitting TRBD1. V trimming: 9 bases; J trimming: 5 bases; junction bases outside the gene matches: 9. This CDR3 has 13 residues. The germline V gene has CDR1 SNHLY and CDR2 FYNNEI. The DNA of the CDR3 is TGTGCCAGTCACAGGACAGGGTACGACGAGCAGTACTTC. It specifies CASHRTGYDEQYF. The full variable domain, rest sourced from reference TRBV2 and TRBJ2-7, is EPEVTQTPSHQVTQMGQEVILRCVPISNHLYFYWYRQILGQKVEFLVSFYNNEISEKSEIFDDQFSVERPDGSNFTLKIRSTKLEDSAMYFCASHRTGYDEQYFGPGTRLTVT.

Details on this clone: One end of the junction does not line up with germline, which may come from a read error. The rearrangement uses TRBV6-1 and TRBJ1-3; a weak D match, TRBD1 (5 bases). The CDR3 runs to 15 residues. In germline, CDR1 is MNHNS, CDR2 SASEGT. The CDR3 is CASSERQSTRNAIYF. The DNA of the CDR3 is TGTGCCAGCAGTGAAAGACAGTCTACGAGAAACGCCATATATTTT.

The chain uses TRBV15 and TRBJ2-7; the match to TRBD2 covers 8 bases. The CDR3 spans 19 residues. Germline values: CDR1 LNHNV, CDR2 YYDKDF (reference sequence). V was pared by 3 bases and J by 2 bases, with 18 bases of the junction left unmatched. Here the CDR3 DNA reads TGTGCCACCAGCAGCTCAATGGGAGCGGGGGCCATTTTTACCTACGAGCAGTACTTC. Its protein product is CATSSSMGAGAIFTYEQYF. Drawing the rest from reference TRBV15 and TRBJ2-7, the complete variable domain is DAMVIQNPRYQVTQFGKPVTLSCSQTLNHNVMYWYQQKSSQAPKLLFHYYDKDFNNEADTPDNFQSRRPNTSFCFLDIRSPGLGDTAMYLCATSSSMGAGAIFTYEQYFGPGTRLTVT.

This chain uses TRBV19 with TRBJ2-3; TRBD2 might be the D (5 bases). V lost 7 bases, J lost 3 bases, and 11 bases lay in between. Germline CDR1 reads LNHDA; CDR2 reads SQIVND (reference sequence). The length of the CDR3 is 13 residues. As DNA, the CDR3 is TGTGCCAGTAAACAGACGGGAACAGATACGCAGTATTTT. Translation gives CASKQTGTDTQYF.

The chain employs TRBV29-1 and TRBJ2-7; no clear D gene. Trimming took 5 bases from V and 6 from J, leaving 20 bases between them. The CDR3 extends over 14 amino acids. Germline V gene lookup returns CDR1 SQVTM and CDR2 ANQGSEA. In DNA, the CDR3 is TGCAGCGTTTCGATCTCCACACAGACCGGCGAGCAGTACTTC. Protein product: CSVSISTQTGEQYF.

The V gene is TRBV5-4, the J gene TRBJ1-2; D remains unclear. CDR1 and CDR2 from the germline V gene are SGHNT and YYREEE (reference sequence). Trimming removed 1 base from V and 4 bases from J, with 14 bases in between. This CDR3 has 15 residues. CDR3 amino acids: CASSLPPHGAYGYTF. The CDR3 DNA is TGTGCCAGCAGCTTGCCCCCCCACGGAGCCTATGGCTACACCTTC.

This chain joins TRBV27 and TRBJ2-7; 8 nucleotides align to TRBD2. Germline CDR1 is MNHEY and CDR2 is SMNVEV (reference sequence). The ends lost 10 bases at V and 6 bases at J; junction bases unmatched: 14. The CDR3 is made up of 14 amino acids. CDR3: CATAPGRGRGEQYF. For the CDR3, the DNA is TGTGCCACCGCCCCCGGGAGGGGGAGAGGCGAGCAGTACTTC.

The chain is built from TRBV7-2 and TRBJ1-1; maybe TRBD1 (6 bases). V was cut by 4 bases and J by 1 base, with 7 bases left in between. CDR3 length: 13 residues. The germline CDR1 and CDR2 sequences are SGHTA and FQGNSA. The CDR3 sequence: CASSSDRNTEAFF. The CDR3 coding sequence is TGTGCCAGCAGCTCGGACAGGAACACTGAAGCTTTCTTT.

The rearrangement uses TRBV7-2 and TRBJ2-5, with TRBD2 as a possible D gene (5 bases). The CDR3 loop spans 13 amino acids. The germline gives CDR1 SGHTA, CDR2 FQGNSA. Trimming took 5 bases from V and 5 from J, leaving 12 bases between them. CDR3 nucleotide sequence: TGTGCCAGCAGCCCACAGCCGGGGGAGACCCAGTACTTC. This codes for CASSPQPGETQYF.